Listed here are 30 T cell receptor beta chains from one sample, sequenced in a study of cytomegalovirus exposure and HLA in healthy donors. The PCR made use of 60 Vbeta and 13 Jbeta primers. Clones were sequenced by immunoSEQ multiplex PCR, and TCRdb holds only the in-frame ones, with some missing. The data contain 98,000 or so clones, about 80% of them seen just once; the ten biggest clones take up 16%. Material: PBMCs. Receptors originate from a man in his 60s in good health and CMV-seropositive.

This chain connects TRBV25-1 to TRBJ2-1; 7 nucleotides agree with TRBD2. Unmatched junction bases numbered 10, after V lost 9 bases and J lost 5 bases. CDR3 length: 14 residues. Germline CDR1 is MGHDK and CDR2 is SYGVNS. The CDR3 region is CASAGRGINNEQFF. The DNA for the CDR3 is TGTGCCAGTGCCGGGCGGGGGATCAACAATGAGCAGTTCTTC.

This clone occurred once. The rearrangement joins TRBV7-2 to TRBJ1-2; tentatively, D is TRBD1 (6 bases). V shed 7 bases and J shed 8 bases, with 17 bases lying between them. The germline V gene has CDR1 SGHTA and CDR2 FQGNSA. CDR3 length equals 13 residues. As DNA, the CDR3 is TGTGCCAGCACCCAGGGGACAATGAAGGGCTACACCTTC. Protein sequence: CASTQGTMKGYTF.

This chain connects TRBV10-3 to TRBJ1-1; 7 bases align to TRBD1. CDR3 length: 13 residues. With 5 bases clipped from V and 0 bases from J, the junction kept 0 bases outside the gene matches. In germline, CDR1 is ENHRY, CDR2 SYGVKD. The CDR3 DNA sequence: TGTGCCATCAGTCAGGGGGTGAACACTGAAGCTTTCTTT. It specifies CAISQGVNTEAFF.

The rearrangement joins TRBV4-1 to TRBJ1-2, with D maybe TRBD1 (5 bases). V was pared by 4 bases and J by 7 bases, with 16 bases between. The CDR3 consists of 14 residues. Per germline, CDR1 MGHRA and CDR2 YSYEKL. The CDR3 bases are TGCGCCAGCAGCCCTTATGACAGCACTCTTGGCTACACCTTC. This gives the protein CASSPYDSTLGYTF.

The chain uses TRBV2 and TRBJ2-5, with D maybe TRBD2 (5 bases). The germline CDR1 and CDR2 sequences are SNHLY and FYNNEI. The CDR3 extends over 14 amino acids. The V and J ends lost 6 bases and 1 base respectively, with 12 bases between them. This CDR3 is CASRKSSSQETQYF. CDR3 nucleotide sequence: TGTGCCAGCAGGAAATCTAGCAGCCAAGAGACCCAGTACTTC.

The chain uses TRBV6-6 and TRBJ2-7; possibly TRBD1 for D (6 bases). Germline lookup yields CDR1 MNHNY and CDR2 SVGAGI (reference sequence). This CDR3 has 13 residues. Trimming pared 5 bases from V and 3 bases from J, leaving 11 bases between. CDR3 residues: CASSQQGGYEQYF. The CDR3 nucleotides read TGTGCCAGCAGTCAACAGGGCGGCTACGAGCAGTACTTC.

CDR3 protein: CASSTARTVGRTDTQYF. The CDR3 DNA reads TGCGCCAGCAGCACCGCCCGGACAGTTGGCCGCACAGATACGCAGTATTTT. V usage is TRBV5-1 and J usage is TRBJ2-3; D is perhaps TRBD1 (6 bases). Germline values: CDR1 SGHRS, CDR2 YFSETQ. V was shortened by 4 bases and J by 1 base, with 19 bases between the two germline ends. The CDR3 is made up of 17 amino acids.

The chain recombines TRBV4-1 with TRBJ2-1, with D uncertain. V was cut by 4 bases and J by 5 bases, with 9 bases left in between. The V gene's germline CDR1 is MGHRA and CDR2 YSYEKL. The CDR3 extends over 13 amino acids. CDR3: CASSRLLNNEQFF. CDR3 bases: TGCGCCAGCAGCCGCCTACTAAACAATGAGCAGTTCTTC.

A few counts support this clone. J is TRBJ2-3 and V is TRBV29-1, with 9 bases identical to TRBD2. V was pared by 7 bases and J by 0 bases, with 2 bases of the junction left unmatched. CDR3 size: 13 residues. Per germline, CDR1 SQVTM and CDR2 ANQGSEA. The CDR3 DNA reads TGCAGCGACCTAGCGGGGAGCACAGATACGCAGTATTTT. It yields the protein CSDLAGSTDTQYF.

V gene TRBV4-1 combines with J gene TRBJ1-2; 11 bases agree with TRBD1. The CDR3 extends over 15 amino acids. CDR1 and CDR2 from the germline V gene are MGHRA and YSYEKL. The J segment lost 10 bases and the V segment lost 4 bases, leaving 11 bases of the junction unmatched. CDR3 DNA sequence: TGCGCCAGCAGCCCACCCGGGACAGGGGGTTTCTCCTACACCTTC. This sequence encodes CASSPPGTGGFSYTF.

The rearrangement links TRBV7-2 to TRBJ1-5, with D possibly being TRBD1 (6 bases). CDR3 length equals 16 residues. Between the trimmed V and J ends, which lost 2 bases and 5 bases, there was a span of 16 bases. Germline CDR1 is SGHTA and CDR2 is FQGNSA. As DNA, the CDR3 is TGTGCCAGCAGCTTATCGGGTGGGCAGGGGTATCAGCCCCAGCATTTT. Its protein is CASSLSGGQGYQPQHF.

The rearrangement links TRBV6-5 to TRBJ2-5; perhaps TRBD2 as D (6 bases). The DNA end is more similar to TRBJ2-7, so the J call may be wrong. This CDR3 spans 11 amino acids. CDR1 and CDR2 from the germline V gene are MNHEY and SVGAGI. The CDR3 protein is CASSQGGEQYF. CDR3 nucleotides: TGTGCCAGCTCGCAGGGAGGCGAGCAGTACTTC.

V and J are TRBV21-1 and TRBJ2-7; the table names TRBD1, a call not compared with the DNA. TRBV21-1 is reported as a pseudogene. There are 14 residues in the CDR3. The CDR3 is CASSTRQGVYEQYF. The CDR3 DNA reads as TGTGCCAGCAGCACTAGACAGGGGGTCTACGAGCAGTACTTC.

V gene TRBV7-6 combines with J gene TRBJ2-7, with a tentative D call TRBD2 (6 bases). This CDR3 contains 14 residues. The V gene's germline CDR1 is SGHVS and CDR2 FNYEAQ. V shed 5 bases and J shed 6 bases, with 17 bases lying between them. The CDR3 sequence: CASSPRGLNLEQYF. As DNA, the CDR3 is TGTGCCAGCAGCCCCCGGGGACTCAACCTCGAGCAGTACTTC.

This rearrangement joins TRBV7-2 to TRBJ2-5, with 10 nucleotides matching TRBD2. Unmatched junction bases numbered 9, after V lost 5 bases and J lost 3 bases. Looked up from germline, CDR1 is SGHTA and CDR2 is FQGNSA. This CDR3 comprises 16 residues. The CDR3 region has the DNA TGTGCCAGCAGCCCTAGTCCTAGCGGGGGAAAAGAGACCCAGTACTTC. Its protein is CASSPSPSGGKETQYF.

J is TRBJ2-5 and V is TRBV7-9, with 7 bases identical to TRBD2. This CDR3 has 12 amino acids. The V segment lost 11 bases and the J segment 5 bases; nucleotides outside the gene matches: 8. CDR1 is SEHNR, CDR2 FQNEAQ, per germline (reference sequence). CDR3 DNA sequence: TGTGCCTGGGGGGGTTTGGCGGAGACCCAGTACTTC. Its translation: CAWGGLAETQYF.

CDR3 sequence reads: CASSLARNTEAFF. For the CDR3, the DNA is TGTGCCAGCAGCTTAGCGCGGAACACTGAAGCTTTCTTT. V usage is TRBV7-8 and J usage is TRBJ1-1; D remains unclear. The germline V gene has CDR1 SGHVS and CDR2 FQNEAQ. The CDR3 loop spans 13 amino acids. V dropped 0 bases and J dropped 1 base, with 3 bases sitting between them. Variable domain in full (rest from reference TRBV7-8 and TRBJ1-1): GAGVSQSPRYKVAKRGQDVALRCDPISGHVSLFWYQQALGQGPEFLTYFQNEAQLDKSGLPSDRFFAERPEGSVSTLKIQRTQQEDSAVYLCASSLARNTEAFFGQGTRLTVV.

The V and J genes are TRBV27 and TRBJ2-5, with TRBD1 identical over 7 bases. The J call is doubtful: the DNA matches TRBJ2-7 better. The CDR3 spans 16 residues. Germline V lookup: CDR1 MNHEY, CDR2 SMNVEV (reference sequence). The CDR3 spells CASSLSGQFPTYEQYF. The CDR3 DNA sequence: TGTGCCAGCAGTTTATCGGGACAGTTCCCCACCTACGAGCAGTACTTC.

The V call is TRBV7-2, the J call TRBJ1-5; TRBD1 matches at 11 bases. The CDR3 contains 16 residues. Germline V gene sequence: CDR1 SGHTA, CDR2 FQGNSA. The J segment lost 7 bases and the V segment lost 0 bases, leaving 5 bases of the junction unmatched. In DNA form, the CDR3 reads TGTGCCAGCAGCTTAGCCCCGGGACAGGGGGGACAGCCCCAGCATTTT. Translation: CASSLAPGQGGQPQHF.

CDR3 region: CASSYSMGQVLYEQYF. The CDR3 DNA follows: TGTGCCAGCAGTTACTCGATGGGACAGGTTCTCTACGAGCAGTACTTC. The chain joins TRBV6-7 to TRBJ2-7, with 8 bases matching TRBD1. TRBV6-7 is identified as an open reading frame with a role that is uncertain. V lost 0 bases, J lost 3 bases, and 7 bases stayed unmatched. The CDR3 has 16 residues.

This clone was seen more than once but under ten times. DNA of the CDR3: TGTGCCTGGAGTGTACCCCCCAGCTATGGCTACACCTTC. This codes for CAWSVPPSYGYTF. The J gene is TRBJ1-2, the V gene TRBV30; D is uncertain. Trimming took 0 bases from V and 4 from J, leaving 9 bases between them. This CDR3 has 13 residues. Germline CDR1 reads GTSNPN; CDR2 reads SVGIG (reference sequence).

V gene TRBV5-6 combines with J gene TRBJ2-5, with a tentative D call TRBD1 (5 bases). The DNA end is a closer match to TRBJ2-7, so the J assignment may be wrong. The CDR3 has 12 amino acids. Germline CDR1 and CDR2: SGHDT and YYEEEE. In DNA form, the CDR3 reads TGTGCCAGCAGCTCAGGGTTTTACGAGCAGTACTTC. Its protein product is CASSSGFYEQYF.

This clone was observed a handful of times. The V gene is TRBV6-5, the J gene TRBJ1-5, with D unclear. The germline gives CDR1 MNHEY, CDR2 SVGAGI. V gave up 5 bases and J gave up 7 bases, with 12 bases separating them. The CDR3 spans 13 residues. CDR3 in amino acids: CASSPGRVQPQHF. As DNA, the CDR3 is TGTGCCAGCAGTCCTGGGCGGGTCCAGCCCCAGCATTTT.

The chain is built from TRBV6-6 and TRBJ1-3; unclear D gene. The ends were cut back, 7 bases at V and 3 bases at J, with 16 bases in the middle. This CDR3 has 15 amino acids. Germline loops: CDR1 MNHNY, CDR2 SVGAGI (reference sequence). The CDR3 protein is CASTPPRQDGNTIYF. CDR3 nucleotide sequence: TGTGCCAGCACCCCACCCAGGCAGGATGGAAACACCATATATTTT.

The CDR3 sequence is CASKKASGRTDTQYF. As DNA, the CDR3 is TGTGCCAGCAAAAAGGCTAGCGGGCGCACAGATACGCAGTATTTT. The chain employs TRBV6-6 and TRBJ2-3; 8 bases agree with TRBD2. V shed 7 bases and J 1 base; nucleotides not matched to a gene: 7. CDR3 length: 15 residues. Germline values: CDR1 MNHNY, CDR2 SVGAGI (reference sequence).

The chain carries TRBV5-1 and TRBJ1-4; the D is unclear. The V gene's germline CDR1 is SGHRS and CDR2 YFSETQ. This CDR3 has 15 amino acids. V was trimmed by 4 bases and J by 0 bases, leaving 10 bases between them. CDR3: CASSRGFSTNEKLFF. For the CDR3, the DNA is TGCGCCAGCAGCCGAGGGTTTTCAACTAATGAAAAACTGTTTTTT.

The rearrangement joins TRBV5-4 to TRBJ2-6, with 7 bases aligning to TRBD1. The CDR3 length is 17 residues. The germline V gene encodes CDR1 SGHNT and CDR2 YYREEE (reference sequence). The V segment lost 4 bases and the J segment 1 base; nucleotides outside the gene matches: 8. CDR3 coding DNA: TGTGCCAGCAGCGCTGGGACAGCCCCATCTGGGGCCAACGTCCTGACTTTC. As protein: CASSAGTAPSGANVLTF.

The chain employs TRBV29-1 and TRBJ2-3, with TRBD1 matching over 9 bases. This CDR3 is 15 amino acids long. J lost 0 bases, V lost 6 bases, and 7 bases had no gene match. From germline, CDR1 is SQVTM and CDR2 ANQGSEA. The CDR3 reads CSVPGQGSSTDTQYF. CDR3 sequence (DNA): TGCAGCGTCCCGGGACAGGGTTCTAGCACAGATACGCAGTATTTT.

The chain uses TRBV6-1 and TRBJ1-5, with D perhaps matching TRBD1 (6 bases). Between the trimmed V and J ends, which lost 11 bases and 3 bases, there was a span of 14 bases. CDR1 MNHNS and CDR2 SASEGT come from the germline V gene. The CDR3 runs to 13 residues. CDR3 DNA: TGTGCCTTACAGGGTCGACCCAATCAGCCCCAGCATTTT. Its protein product is CALQGRPNQPQHF.

This clone was seen more than once but under ten times. V gene TRBV6-6 combines with J gene TRBJ2-7, with D maybe TRBD1 (6 bases). The CDR3 covers 12 residues. Trimming left V 4 bases short and J 6 bases short, with 10 bases between. Germline assignment: CDR1 MNHNY and CDR2 SVGAGI (reference sequence). The chain's CDR3 is CASSWGPGEQYF. CDR3 DNA: TGTGCCAGCAGTTGGGGGCCGGGCGAGCAGTACTTC.